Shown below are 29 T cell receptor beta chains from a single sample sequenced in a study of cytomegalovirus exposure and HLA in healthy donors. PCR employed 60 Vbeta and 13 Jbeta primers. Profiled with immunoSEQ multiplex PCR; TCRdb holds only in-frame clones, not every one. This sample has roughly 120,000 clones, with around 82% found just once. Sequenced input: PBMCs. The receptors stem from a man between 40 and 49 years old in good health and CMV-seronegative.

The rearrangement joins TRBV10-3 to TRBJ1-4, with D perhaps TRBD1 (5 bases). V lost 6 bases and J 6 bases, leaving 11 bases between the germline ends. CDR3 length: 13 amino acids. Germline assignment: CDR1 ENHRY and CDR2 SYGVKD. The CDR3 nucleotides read TGTGCCATCAGGATGACAGAATATGAAAAACTGTTTTTT. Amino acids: CAIRMTEYEKLFF.

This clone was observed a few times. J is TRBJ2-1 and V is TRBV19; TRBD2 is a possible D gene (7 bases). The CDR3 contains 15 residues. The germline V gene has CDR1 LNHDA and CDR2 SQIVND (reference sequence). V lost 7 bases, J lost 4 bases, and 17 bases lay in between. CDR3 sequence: CASNLGGGRYNEQFF. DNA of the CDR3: TGTGCCAGTAATCTGGGCGGGGGCCGTTACAATGAGCAGTTCTTC.

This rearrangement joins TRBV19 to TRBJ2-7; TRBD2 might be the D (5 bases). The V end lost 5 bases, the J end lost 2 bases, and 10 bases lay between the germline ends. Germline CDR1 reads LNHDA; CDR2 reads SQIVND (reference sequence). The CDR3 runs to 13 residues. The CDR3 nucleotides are TGTGCCAGTAGTCGAGCCGGGGCCTACGAGCAGTACTTC. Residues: CASSRAGAYEQYF.

In DNA form, the CDR3 reads TGTGCCAGCAGCCAATACAGGGATTCCCCTGGAAACACCATATATTTT. Translation gives CASSQYRDSPGNTIYF. The J gene is TRBJ1-3, the V gene TRBV16; TRBD1 is a possible D gene (6 bases). Trimming took off 1 base at V and 2 bases at J, with 12 bases between the two ends. This CDR3 spans 16 amino acids. The germline CDR1 and CDR2 sequences are KGHSY and FQNENV. Using reference TRBV16 and TRBJ1-3 for the parts outside the CDR3, the full variable domain is GEEVAQTPKHLVRGEGQKAKLYCAPIKGHSYVFWYQQVLKNEFKFLISFQNENVFDETGMPKERFSAKCLPNSPCSLEIQATKLEDSAVYFCASSQYRDSPGNTIYFGEGSWLTVV.

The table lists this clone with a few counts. This chain's CDR3 is CASSLLGDNEKLFF. CDR3 nucleotides: TGCGCCAGCAGCTTGTTGGGAGACAATGAAAAACTGTTTTTT. J is TRBJ1-4 and V is TRBV5-1; D gene uncertain. Trimming shortened V by 1 base and J by 5 bases, and 9 bases separated the two germline ends. CDR1 and CDR2 (germline): SGHRS, YFSETQ. The CDR3 contains 14 residues.

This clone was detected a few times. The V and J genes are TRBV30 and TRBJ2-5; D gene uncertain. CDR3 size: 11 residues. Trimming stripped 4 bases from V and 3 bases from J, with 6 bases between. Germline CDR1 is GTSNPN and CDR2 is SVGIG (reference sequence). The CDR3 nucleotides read TGTGCCTGGAATAGTAAAGAGACCCAGTACTTC. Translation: CAWNSKETQYF.

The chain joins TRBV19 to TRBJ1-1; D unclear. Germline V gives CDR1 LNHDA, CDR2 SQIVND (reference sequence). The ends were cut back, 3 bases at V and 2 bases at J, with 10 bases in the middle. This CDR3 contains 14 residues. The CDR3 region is CASSIFGFNTEAFF. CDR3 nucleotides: TGTGCCAGTAGTATCTTCGGGTTTAACACTGAAGCTTTCTTT.

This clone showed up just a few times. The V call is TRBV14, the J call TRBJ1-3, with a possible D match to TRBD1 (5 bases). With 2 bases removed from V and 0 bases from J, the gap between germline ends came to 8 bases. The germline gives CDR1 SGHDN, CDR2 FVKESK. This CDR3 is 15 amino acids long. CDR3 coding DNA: TGTGCCAGCAGCCAACTAAGGGGCTCTGGAAACACCATATATTTT. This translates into CASSQLRGSGNTIYF.

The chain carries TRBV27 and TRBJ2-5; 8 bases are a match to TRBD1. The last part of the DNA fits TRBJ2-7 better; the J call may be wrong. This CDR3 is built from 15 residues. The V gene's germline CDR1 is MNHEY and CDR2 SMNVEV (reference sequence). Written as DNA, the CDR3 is TGTGCCAGCAGTCTCGGGACAGGTAGCTCCTACGAGCAGTACTTC. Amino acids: CASSLGTGSSYEQYF.

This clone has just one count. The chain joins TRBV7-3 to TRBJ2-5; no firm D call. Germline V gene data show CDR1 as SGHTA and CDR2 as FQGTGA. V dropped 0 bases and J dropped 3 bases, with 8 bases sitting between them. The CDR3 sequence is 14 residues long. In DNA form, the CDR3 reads TGTGCCAGCAGCTTAACAGCTAACGAAGAGACCCAGTACTTC. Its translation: CASSLTANEETQYF. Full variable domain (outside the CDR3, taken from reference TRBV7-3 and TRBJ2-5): GAGVSQTPSNKVTEKGKYVELRCDPISGHTALYWYRQSLGQGPEFLIYFQGTGAADDSGLPNDRFFAVRPEGSVSTLKIQRTERGDSAVYLCASSLTANEETQYFGPGTRLLVL.

The CDR3, as DNA: TGTGCCAGCAGTCCGGGACAGGGCAGGTACGAGCAGTACTTC. Translation gives CASSPGQGRYEQYF. The rearrangement links TRBV25-1 to TRBJ2-7, with TRBD1 matching over 9 bases. CDR1 is MGHDK and CDR2 is SYGVNS in the germline V gene. Unmatched junction bases numbered 6, after V lost 5 bases and J lost 4 bases. The CDR3 totals 14 residues.

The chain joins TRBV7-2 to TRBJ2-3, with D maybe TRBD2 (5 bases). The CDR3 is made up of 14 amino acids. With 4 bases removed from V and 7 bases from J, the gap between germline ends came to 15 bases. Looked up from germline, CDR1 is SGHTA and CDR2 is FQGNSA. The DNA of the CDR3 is TGTGCCAGCAGCTCAGGACTGACCCCGCATACGCAGTATTTT. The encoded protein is CASSSGLTPHTQYF.

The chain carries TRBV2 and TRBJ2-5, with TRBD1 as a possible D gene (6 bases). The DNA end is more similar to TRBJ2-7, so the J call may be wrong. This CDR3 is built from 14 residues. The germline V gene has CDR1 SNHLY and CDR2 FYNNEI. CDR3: CASRWYREEDEQYF. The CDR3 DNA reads TGTGCCAGCAGGTGGTACAGGGAAGAGGACGAGCAGTACTTC.

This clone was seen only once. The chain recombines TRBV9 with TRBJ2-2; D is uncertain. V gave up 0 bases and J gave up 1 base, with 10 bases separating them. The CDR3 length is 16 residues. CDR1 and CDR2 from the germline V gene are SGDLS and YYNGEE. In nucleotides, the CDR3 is TGTGCCAGCAGCGTAGAAAGGCGGCTGAACACCGGGGAGCTGTTTTTT. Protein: CASSVERRLNTGELFF.

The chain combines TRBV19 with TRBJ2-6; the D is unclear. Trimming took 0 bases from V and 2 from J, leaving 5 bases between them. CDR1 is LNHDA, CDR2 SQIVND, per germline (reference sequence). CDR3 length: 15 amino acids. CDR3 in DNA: TGTGCCAGTAGTATAGATCCCGCTGGGGCCAACGTCCTGACTTTC. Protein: CASSIDPAGANVLTF. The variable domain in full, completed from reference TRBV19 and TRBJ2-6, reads DGGITQSPKYLFRKEGQNVTLSCEQNLNHDAMYWYRQDPGQGLRLIYYSQIVNDFQKGDIAEGYSVSREKKESFPLTVTSAQKNPTAFYLCASSIDPAGANVLTFGAGSRLTVL.

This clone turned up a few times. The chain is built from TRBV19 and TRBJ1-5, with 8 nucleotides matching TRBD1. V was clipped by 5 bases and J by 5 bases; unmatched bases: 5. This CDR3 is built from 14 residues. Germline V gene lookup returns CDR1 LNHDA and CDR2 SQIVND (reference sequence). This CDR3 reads CASSWTGRYQPQHF. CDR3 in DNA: TGTGCCAGTAGTTGGACAGGGCGATATCAGCCCCAGCATTTT.

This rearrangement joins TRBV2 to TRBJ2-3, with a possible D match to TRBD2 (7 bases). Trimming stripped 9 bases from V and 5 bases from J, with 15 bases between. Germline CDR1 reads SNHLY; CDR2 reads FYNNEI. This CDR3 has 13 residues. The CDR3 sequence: CARADRTRDTQYF. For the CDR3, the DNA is TGTGCCAGAGCTGACAGGACTAGAGATACGCAGTATTTT.

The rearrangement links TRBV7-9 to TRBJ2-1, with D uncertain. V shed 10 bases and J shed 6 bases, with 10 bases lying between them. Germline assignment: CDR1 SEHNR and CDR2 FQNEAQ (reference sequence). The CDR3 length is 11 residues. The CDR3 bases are TGTGCCACGGCGGCCAGCAATGAGCAGTTCTTC. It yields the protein CATAASNEQFF.

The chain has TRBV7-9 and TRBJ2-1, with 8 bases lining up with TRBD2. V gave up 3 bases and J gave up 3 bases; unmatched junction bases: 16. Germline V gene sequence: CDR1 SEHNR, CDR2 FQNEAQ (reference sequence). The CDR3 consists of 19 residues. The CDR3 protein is CASSLGLDGGDPFYNEQFF. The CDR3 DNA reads TGTGCCAGCAGCTTGGGACTAGACGGGGGGGATCCCTTCTACAATGAGCAGTTCTTC.

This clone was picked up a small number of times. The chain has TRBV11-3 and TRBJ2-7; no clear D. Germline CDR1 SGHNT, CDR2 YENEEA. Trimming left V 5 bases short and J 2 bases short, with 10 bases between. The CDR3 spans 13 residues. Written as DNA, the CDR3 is TGTGCCAGCAGCACGACTCATCCCTACGAGCAGTACTTC. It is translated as CASSTTHPYEQYF.

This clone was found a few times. CDR3 coding DNA: TGTGCCAGCAGTTTGGGGGCAGGGAGCACCGGGGAGCTGTTTTTT. It codes for CASSLGAGSTGELFF. The rearrangement uses TRBV27 and TRBJ2-2; possible D gene TRBD1, 6 bases. V lost 3 bases, J lost 4 bases, and 12 bases lay in between. CDR1 and CDR2 (germline): MNHEY, SMNVEV (reference sequence). This CDR3 is built from 15 residues.

CDR3 sequence: CASSASTGGNAYPTDTQYF. DNA for the CDR3: TGTGCCAGCAGCGCATCGACAGGGGGCAATGCATACCCCACAGATACGCAGTATTTT. The rearrangement joins TRBV9 to TRBJ2-3; 10 bases are a match to TRBD1. Germline V lookup: CDR1 SGDLS, CDR2 YYNGEE. The V segment lost 3 bases and the J segment 2 bases; nucleotides outside the gene matches: 15. This CDR3 has 19 residues.

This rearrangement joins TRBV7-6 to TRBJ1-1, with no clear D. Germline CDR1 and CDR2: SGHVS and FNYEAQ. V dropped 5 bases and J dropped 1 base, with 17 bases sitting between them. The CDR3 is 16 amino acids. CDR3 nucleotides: TGTGCCAGCAGCCCCCTACCGAACCCCGAGAACACTGAAGCTTTCTTT. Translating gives CASSPLPNPENTEAFF.

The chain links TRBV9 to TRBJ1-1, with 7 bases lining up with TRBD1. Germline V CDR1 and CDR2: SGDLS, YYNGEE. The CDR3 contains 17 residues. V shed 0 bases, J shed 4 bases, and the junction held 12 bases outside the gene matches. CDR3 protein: CASSVATTGRVATEAFF. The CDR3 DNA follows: TGTGCCAGCAGCGTAGCCACGACAGGGAGAGTGGCCACTGAAGCTTTCTTT.

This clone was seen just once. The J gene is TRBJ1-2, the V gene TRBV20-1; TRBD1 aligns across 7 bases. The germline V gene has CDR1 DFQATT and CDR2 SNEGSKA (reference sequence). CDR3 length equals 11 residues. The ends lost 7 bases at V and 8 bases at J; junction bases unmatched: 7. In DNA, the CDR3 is TGCAGTGGCGCTCACAGGGGCGGCTACACCTTC. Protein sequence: CSGAHRGGYTF.

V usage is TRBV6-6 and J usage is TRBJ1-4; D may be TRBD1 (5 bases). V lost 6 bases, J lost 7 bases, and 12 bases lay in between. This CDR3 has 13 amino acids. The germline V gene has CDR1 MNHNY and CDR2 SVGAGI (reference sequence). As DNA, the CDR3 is TGTGCCAGCAGAGTAGACAGCATTGAAAAACTGTTTTTT. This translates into CASRVDSIEKLFF.

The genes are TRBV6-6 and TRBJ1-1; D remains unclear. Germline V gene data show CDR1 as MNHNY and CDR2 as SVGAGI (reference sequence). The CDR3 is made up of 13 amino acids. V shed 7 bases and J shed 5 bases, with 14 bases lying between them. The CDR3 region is CASMRARGTEAFF. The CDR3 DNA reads TGTGCCAGCATGAGGGCAAGAGGGACTGAAGCTTTCTTT.

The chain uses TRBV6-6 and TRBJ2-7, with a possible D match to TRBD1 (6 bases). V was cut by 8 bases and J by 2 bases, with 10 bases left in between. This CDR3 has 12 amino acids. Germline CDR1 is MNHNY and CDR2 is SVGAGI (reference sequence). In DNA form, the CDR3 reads TGTGCCAGCGCGAGGGGGACCTACGAGCAGTACTTC. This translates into CASARGTYEQYF.

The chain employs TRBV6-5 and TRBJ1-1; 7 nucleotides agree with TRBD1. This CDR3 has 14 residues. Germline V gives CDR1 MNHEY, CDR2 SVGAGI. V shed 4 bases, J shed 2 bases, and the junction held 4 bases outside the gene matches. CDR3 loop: CASSWQGVNTEAFF. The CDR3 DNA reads TGTGCCAGCAGTTGGCAGGGGGTAAACACTGAAGCTTTCTTT.